The next 22 T cell receptor beta chains were all read from a single sample in a study of T cell repertoires in cytomegalovirus infection. No cognate antigen is known for these TCRs. Each CDR3 protein gets one entry after TCRdb re-called the reads with MiXCR. This table holds approximately 730,000 distinct CDR3 sequences, roughly 29% found once. This sample comprised cultured CD8+ T cells from PBMCs, obtained from culture after CMV antigen stimulation. Receptors originate from a human donor in good health (CMV status not recorded). Some clones in this sample may be carry-over from other donors' samples.

Regarding this clonotype: One base away lies a much larger clone, so this may be a sequencing read error. V usage is TRBV27 and J usage is TRBJ1-2; tentative D call: TRBD1 (5 bases). The CDR3 covers 14 residues. Germline lookup yields CDR1 MNHEY and CDR2 SMNVEV (reference sequence). The V end was cut by 0 bases, the J end by 3 bases, with 8 bases between. The CDR3 bases are TGTGCCAGCAGTTTATCGGGACGGGACTATGGCTACACCTTC. Translating it yields CASSLSGRDYGYTF.

This clonotype was detected a few times. The V and J genes are TRBV7-8 and TRBJ1-5; D unresolved. The germline V gene encodes CDR1 SGHVS and CDR2 FQNEAQ. The CDR3 contains 17 residues. Trimming stripped 1 base from V and 0 bases from J, with 13 bases between. The CDR3 reads CASSLEPSPYSNQPQHF. CDR3 nucleotides: TGTGCCAGCAGCTTAGAACCGTCACCTTATAGCAATCAGCCCCAGCATTTT. Filled out from reference TRBV7-8 and TRBJ1-5, the complete variable domain reads GAGVSQSPRYKVAKRGQDVALRCDPISGHVSLFWYQQALGQGPEFLTYFQNEAQLDKSGLPSDRFFAERPEGSVSTLKIQRTQQEDSAVYLCASSLEPSPYSNQPQHFGDGTRLSIL.

The chain has TRBV19 and TRBJ2-7, with D tentatively TRBD1 (6 bases). Germline loops: CDR1 LNHDA, CDR2 SQIVND (reference sequence). Trimming took off 8 bases at V and 0 bases at J, with 20 bases between the two ends. The CDR3 extends over 16 amino acids. The CDR3 reads CASSRTVADFSYEQYF. The CDR3 bases are TGTGCCAGTTCCCGGACAGTCGCCGATTTCTCCTACGAGCAGTACTTC.

CDR3 in amino acids: CASSEGLDSSYEQYF. CDR3 bases: TGTGCCAGCAGTGAAGGGCTGGACAGTTCCTACGAGCAGTACTTC. The V call is TRBV25-1, the J call TRBJ2-7, with D maybe TRBD1 (6 bases). The CDR3 contains 15 residues. CDR1 and CDR2 from the germline V gene are MGHDK and SYGVNS. V was cut by 2 bases and J by 1 base, with 12 bases left in between.

The V call is TRBV19, the J call TRBJ2-2; the D is unclear. The V end was cut by 0 bases, the J end by 9 bases, with 5 bases between. This CDR3 comprises 12 residues. Germline CDR1 and CDR2: LNHDA and SQIVND (reference sequence). The CDR3: CASSIDLRELFF. CDR3 nucleotide sequence: TGTGCCAGTAGTATAGATTTGCGGGAGCTGTTTTTT. The full variable domain, with the rest looked up from reference TRBV19 and TRBJ2-2, is DGGITQSPKYLFRKEGQNVTLSCEQNLNHDAMYWYRQDPGQGLRLIYYSQIVNDFQKGDIAEGYSVSREKKESFPLTVTSAQKNPTAFYLCASSIDLRELFFGEGSRLTVL.

The V and J genes are TRBV2 and TRBJ2-1; TRBD2 matches at 8 bases. This CDR3 is built from 15 residues. With V trimmed by 6 bases and J by 4 bases, 8 bases remained unmatched. CDR1 SNHLY and CDR2 FYNNEI come from the germline V gene. This CDR3 reads CASRVRGGNYNEQFF. The CDR3 coding sequence is TGTGCCAGCAGGGTCCGCGGGGGGAATTACAATGAGCAGTTCTTC. The full variable domain, in which reference TRBV2 and TRBJ2-1 provide the parts outside the CDR3, is EPEVTQTPSHQVTQMGQEVILRCVPISNHLYFYWYRQILGQKVEFLVSFYNNEISEKSEIFDDQFSVERPDGSNFTLKIRSTKLEDSAMYFCASRVRGGNYNEQFFGPGTRLTVL.

This chain uses TRBV4-3 with TRBJ2-3; D is perhaps TRBD2 (7 bases). From germline, CDR1 is LGHNA and CDR2 YSLEER. V was shortened by 2 bases and J by 2 bases, with 20 bases between the two germline ends. CDR3 length equals 18 residues. The CDR3 protein is CASSQQAGGGLDTDTQYF. The DNA of the CDR3 is TGCGCCAGCAGCCAACAAGCGGGCGGGGGCCTAGACACAGATACGCAGTATTTT.

V gene TRBV7-6 combines with J gene TRBJ2-3; D is possibly TRBD2 (6 bases). The length of the CDR3 is 16 residues. Germline values: CDR1 SGHVS, CDR2 FNYEAQ. The germline V and J ends were trimmed by 5 bases and 0 bases, with 15 bases remaining between them. CDR3 sequence reads: CASSGIGGYSTDTQYF. Here the CDR3 DNA reads TGTGCCAGCAGCGGAATTGGGGGGTACAGCACAGATACGCAGTATTTT.

This clonotype was detected a few times. This chain connects TRBV6-1 to TRBJ1-2; the D gene is possibly TRBD1 (5 bases). This CDR3 region has 12 residues. Between the trimmed V and J ends, which lost 8 bases and 5 bases, there was a span of 12 bases. Germline CDR1 and CDR2: MNHNS and SASEGT. This CDR3 is CASLGGGYGYTF. The CDR3 bases are TGTGCCAGCTTGGGGGGAGGTTATGGCTACACCTTC.

The chain employs TRBV6-8 and TRBJ1-4; 7 bases align to TRBD1. The CDR3 sequence is 15 residues long. Germline values: CDR1 MNHGY, CDR2 SAAAGT. With V trimmed by 5 bases and J by 6 bases, 9 bases remained unmatched. The CDR3 spells CASSPQQGLDEKLFF. DNA for the CDR3: TGTGCCAGCAGTCCACAACAGGGGCTCGATGAAAAACTGTTTTTT.

A few counts support this clonotype. The chain links TRBV6-6 to TRBJ1-1; no definite D call. V was trimmed by 6 bases and J by 0 bases, leaving 8 bases between them. Germline loops: CDR1 MNHNY, CDR2 SVGAGI (reference sequence). The CDR3 is 13 amino acids. CDR3 coding DNA: TGTGCCAGCAGCCGGGAGCTGAACACTGAAGCTTTCTTT. It codes for CASSRELNTEAFF.

The genes are TRBV6-5 and TRBJ2-5; no definite D call. The germline CDR1 and CDR2 sequences are MNHEY and SVGAGI. This CDR3 comprises 15 residues. Trimming took 0 bases from V and 2 from J, leaving 10 bases between them. The CDR3 sequence: CASSYSGSPQETQYF. In DNA, the CDR3 is TGTGCCAGCAGTTACTCTGGCAGCCCACAAGAGACCCAGTACTTC.

The J gene is TRBJ1-1, the V gene TRBV7-6, with TRBD1 matching over 8 bases. With V trimmed by 5 bases and J by 5 bases, 10 bases remained unmatched. The CDR3 extends over 15 amino acids. In germline, CDR1 is SGHVS, CDR2 FNYEAQ. CDR3 sequence: CASSRIQGARTEAFF. The CDR3 bases are TGTGCCAGCAGCCGAATTCAGGGGGCGAGAACTGAAGCTTTCTTT.

The chain links TRBV7-2 to TRBJ1-4, with D possibly matching TRBD1 (5 bases). CDR1 is SGHTA, CDR2 FQGNSA, per germline. With 1 base removed from V and 8 bases from J, the gap between germline ends came to 8 bases. The CDR3 runs to 13 residues. CDR3 DNA sequence: TGTGCCAGCAGCTTAGGGTGGGACGAAAAACTGTTTTTT. This encodes CASSLGWDEKLFF. Full variable domain (rest looked up from reference TRBV7-2 and TRBJ1-4): GAGVSQSPSNKVTEKGKDVELRCDPISGHTALYWYRQSLGQGLEFLIYFQGNSAPDKSGLPSDRFSAERTGGSVSTLTIQRTQQEDSAVYLCASSLGWDEKLFFGSGTQLSVL.

The chain couples TRBV27 to TRBJ2-1; D remains ambiguous. Germline CDR1 MNHEY, CDR2 SMNVEV (reference sequence). Trimming took off 4 bases at V and 3 bases at J, with 7 bases between the two ends. The CDR3 covers 13 residues. The CDR3 DNA reads TGTGCCAGCAGTTCCTTAAACTACAATGAGCAGTTCTTC. It translates to CASSSLNYNEQFF.

This clonotype was picked up many times. The chain has TRBV12-3 or TRBV12-4 and TRBJ1-1, with 7 bases identical to TRBD1. This CDR3 contains 14 residues. J was trimmed by 4 bases and V by 5 bases; bases with no gene match: 7. Here the CDR3 DNA reads TGTGCCAGCAGTCCCCGACAGGGCGGCACTGAAGCTTTCTTT. This sequence encodes CASSPRQGGTEAFF.

This clonotype was detected only a few times. The chain has TRBV5-6 and TRBJ2-7; 9 bases fit TRBD1. The CDR3 spans 15 residues. V was pared by 2 bases and J by 3 bases, with 6 bases of the junction left unmatched. Looked up from germline, CDR1 is SGHDT and CDR2 is YYEEEE. The CDR3 DNA sequence: TGTGCCAGCAGCTTCCGGACAGGGGTTTACTACGAGCAGTACGTC. Encoded protein: CASSFRTGVYYEQYV.

V is TRBV11-2 and J is TRBJ1-6; perhaps TRBD1 as D (5 bases). The germline V gene encodes CDR1 SGHAT and CDR2 FQNNGV. The CDR3 is 12 amino acids. Deletions cut 11 bases from V and 10 bases from J, with 15 bases between. In DNA, the CDR3 is TGTGCCGGTGGGTGGGGGGACTCACCCCTCCACTTT. It yields the protein CAGGWGDSPLHF. Full variable domain (remainder filled in from reference TRBV11-2 and TRBJ1-6): EAGVAQSPRYKIIEKRQSVAFWCNPISGHATLYWYQQILGQGPKLLIQFQNNGVVDDSQLPKDRFSAERLKGVDSTLKIQPAKLEDSAVYLCAGGWGDSPLHFGNGTRLTVT.

V and J are TRBV7-2 and TRBJ2-7; D unresolved. The germline V gene has CDR1 SGHTA and CDR2 FQGNSA. V was shortened by 1 base and J by 0 bases, with 16 bases between the two germline ends. The CDR3 consists of 17 residues. CDR3 region: CASSLDENVYSSYEQYF. The CDR3, as DNA: TGTGCCAGCAGCTTAGACGAAAATGTCTACAGCTCCTACGAGCAGTACTTC. Full variable domain (remainder filled in from reference TRBV7-2 and TRBJ2-7): GAGVSQSPSNKVTEKGKDVELRCDPISGHTALYWYRQSLGQGLEFLIYFQGNSAPDKSGLPSDRFSAERTGGSVSTLTIQRTQQEDSAVYLCASSLDENVYSSYEQYFGPGTRLTVT.

This clonotype was observed many times. The chain links TRBV7-2 to TRBJ2-7; 10 nucleotides align to TRBD2. The CDR3 spans 19 residues. Trimming cost V 6 bases and J 3 bases; bases outside gene matches: 20. Germline CDR1 reads SGHTA; CDR2 reads FQGNSA. The CDR3 here is CASRGTQSPLAGVFYEQYV. Written as DNA, the CDR3 is TGTGCCAGCAGGGGTACTCAGAGCCCTCTAGCGGGGGTGTTCTACGAGCAGTACGTC.

The V gene is TRBV6-2 or TRBV6-3, the J gene TRBJ1-2; D is possibly TRBD1 (6 bases). The CDR3 runs 13 residues. Germline lookup yields CDR1 MNHEY and CDR2 SVGEGT. The V end lost 2 bases, the J end lost 4 bases, and 8 bases lay between the germline ends. For the CDR3, the DNA is TGTGCCAGCAGTTACATAGGGGGCTATGGCTACACCTTC. It yields the protein CASSYIGGYGYTF.

This clonotype was detected ten times or more. The V and J genes are TRBV6-2 or TRBV6-3 and TRBJ2-1, with 11 bases lining up with TRBD1. Germline values: CDR1 MNHEY, CDR2 SVGEGT. This CDR3 comprises 17 residues. The ends lost 5 bases at V and 3 bases at J; junction bases unmatched: 9. CDR3 in amino acids: CASSGKLGQGGYNEQFF. CDR3 in DNA: TGTGCCAGCAGTGGTAAATTGGGACAGGGGGGCTACAATGAGCAGTTCTTC.